These 27 T cell receptor beta chains were sequenced from one sample in a study of blood T cell repertoires in COVID-19. Generated by immunoSEQ multiplex PCR, the TCRdb table keeps only in-frame clones and is missing some. The repertoire includes more than 300,000 clones, about 90% of them detected once, and around 7.9% sits in the top ten. The sequenced sample consisted of peripheral blood. All receptors come from a woman in her 70s with COVID-19, enrolled during active disease.

This clone was counted once. The chain uses TRBV2 and TRBJ1-2; 7 bases are shared with TRBD1. The CDR3 is made up of 13 amino acids. V gave up 3 bases and J gave up 8 bases; unmatched junction bases: 6. Germline assignment: CDR1 SNHLY and CDR2 FYNNEI. CDR3: CASSEANRGGYTF. For the CDR3, the DNA is TGTGCCAGCAGTGAGGCTAACAGGGGAGGCTACACCTTC.

This rearrangement joins TRBV15 to TRBJ2-5; perhaps TRBD2 as D (5 bases). The germline CDR1 and CDR2 sequences are LNHNV and YYDKDF (reference sequence). Deletions cut 1 base from V and 14 bases from J, with 20 bases between. The CDR3 runs to 14 residues. CDR3 nucleotides: TGTGCCACCAGCAGAGTAATATCGGTCGGACTCTCATACTTC. Its protein is CATSRVISVGLSYF.

The chain links TRBV9 to TRBJ1-1; the D is unclear. Looked up from germline, CDR1 is SGDLS and CDR2 is YYNGEE. Trimming took off 3 bases at V and 1 base at J, with 7 bases between the two ends. The CDR3 length is 13 residues. The CDR3 spells CASSGRENTEAFF. CDR3 nucleotide sequence: TGTGCCAGCAGCGGCCGGGAGAACACTGAAGCTTTCTTT.

The chain employs TRBV10-1 and TRBJ2-7, with D maybe TRBD2 (5 bases). The CDR3 has 11 residues. Trimming took 8 bases from V and 7 from J, leaving 12 bases between them. Per the germline V gene, CDR1 is WNHNN and CDR2 is SYGVQD (reference sequence). CDR3 in amino acids: CASGESREQYF. The CDR3 DNA sequence: TGCGCCAGCGGGGAGTCGAGAGAGCAGTACTTC.

The V call is TRBV29-1, the J call TRBJ2-1; D remains unclear. This CDR3 comprises 9 residues. V was clipped by 5 bases and J by 9 bases, with 5 bases between them. Germline loops: CDR1 SQVTM, CDR2 ANQGSEA. The CDR3 bases are TGCAGCGTTAACGGTGAGCAGTTCTTC. This sequence encodes CSVNGEQFF.

The chain carries TRBV6-5 and TRBJ1-4, with no clear D. Germline V gene data show CDR1 as MNHEY and CDR2 as SVGAGI. The CDR3 has 13 residues. Deletions cut 2 bases from V and 6 bases from J, with 7 bases between. The CDR3 region has the DNA TGTGCCAGCAGTTACAACGCAGATGAAAAACTGTTTTTT. Its translation is CASSYNADEKLFF.

This chain links TRBV5-6 with TRBJ2-3, with 8 bases fitting TRBD1. V lost 4 bases to trimming and J lost 4 bases; unmatched junction nucleotides: 11. CDR1 is SGHDT, CDR2 YYEEEE, per germline. CDR3 length equals 16 residues. The CDR3 loop is CASSPRTGSGADTQYF. The CDR3 DNA reads as TGTGCCAGCAGCCCCCGGACAGGGTCTGGCGCAGATACGCAGTATTTT.

This clone appeared once. The rearrangement links TRBV19 to TRBJ1-3, with D possibly TRBD1 on 5 matching bases. This CDR3 spans 15 amino acids. Germline CDR1 reads LNHDA; CDR2 reads SQIVND (reference sequence). V lost 7 bases to trimming and J lost 0 bases, with 13 bases between them. CDR3 protein: CASKRQPYSGNTIYF. The CDR3 bases are TGTGCCAGTAAAAGACAGCCCTACTCTGGAAACACCATATATTTT.

The CDR3, as DNA: TGTGCCAGCAGTTTAGTGCTAGACACCATATATTTT. It yields the protein CASSLVLDTIYF. The chain uses TRBV12-3 or TRBV12-4 and TRBJ1-3; no clear D. Trimming shortened V by 1 base and J by 8 bases, and 6 bases separated the two germline ends. This CDR3 comprises 12 residues.

The rearrangement uses TRBV27 and TRBJ1-1, with 8 bases lining up with TRBD1. CDR3 size: 14 residues. The germline V gene has CDR1 MNHEY and CDR2 SMNVEV (reference sequence). Germline trimming cut 7 bases from V and 6 bases from J; bases unmatched to any gene: 10. CDR3 nucleotides: TGTGCCAGCAAAGATCAGGGGGCCTGGGCTGAAGCTTTCTTT. Protein: CASKDQGAWAEAFF.

This chain joins TRBV12-3 or TRBV12-4 and TRBJ1-2; the D is unclear. The CDR3 consists of 13 residues. V was cut by 2 bases and J by 3 bases, with 7 bases left in between. CDR3 region: CASSLLQHYGYTF. For the CDR3, the DNA is TGTGCCAGCAGTTTACTACAGCACTATGGCTACACCTTC.

The chain joins TRBV5-3 to TRBJ2-4, with a weak D call TRBD1 (6 bases). TRBV5-3 carries the ORF label, with uncertain function. The ends were cut back, 1 base at V and 5 bases at J, with 13 bases in the middle. This CDR3 has 15 amino acids. As DNA, the CDR3 is TGTGCCAGAAGCTTGCGGCAGGGGAGAGAAAACATTCAGTACTTC. It specifies CARSLRQGRENIQYF.

The chain uses TRBV6-5 and TRBJ1-2; 7 positions match TRBD1. Germline values: CDR1 MNHEY, CDR2 SVGAGI. V trimming: 2 bases; J trimming: 6 bases; junction bases outside the gene matches: 9. The CDR3 extends over 15 amino acids. CDR3 bases: TGTGCCAGCAGTTACACCCAACAGGGGAGGAATGGCTACACCTTC. Residues: CASSYTQQGRNGYTF.

The chain uses TRBV30 and TRBJ1-2; D possibly corresponds to TRBD1 (6 bases). The CDR3 has 14 amino acids. V lost 1 base to trimming and J lost 1 base, with 10 bases between them. Germline CDR1 reads GTSNPN; CDR2 reads SVGIG (reference sequence). The CDR3 sequence is CAWSGGTNNYGYTF. The DNA of the CDR3 is TGTGCCTGGAGTGGGGGGACAAATAACTATGGCTACACCTTC.

The chain links TRBV7-6 to TRBJ2-3; a weak D match, TRBD2 (6 bases). Trimming cost V 5 bases and J 4 bases, with 19 bases left between them. This CDR3 region has 16 residues. Germline CDR1 SGHVS, CDR2 FNYEAQ. The CDR3: CASSPRSGVLADTQYF. As DNA, the CDR3 is TGTGCCAGCAGCCCACGTTCGGGGGTCCTGGCAGATACGCAGTATTTT.

This chain links TRBV7-2 with TRBJ2-2; the match to TRBD1 covers 12 bases. Germline CDR1 is SGHTA and CDR2 is FQGNSA. J lost 9 bases, V lost 0 bases, and 8 bases had no gene match. This CDR3 has 17 amino acids. The CDR3 protein is CASSLALGQGAPRELFF. The CDR3 DNA follows: TGTGCCAGCAGCTTAGCGCTGGGACAGGGGGCGCCCCGGGAGCTGTTTTTT.

This chain joins TRBV5-1 and TRBJ2-3; tentative D call: TRBD2 (7 bases). V lost 2 bases and J 2 bases, leaving 12 bases between the germline ends. The germline CDR1 and CDR2 sequences are SGHRS and YFSETQ. This CDR3 comprises 15 residues. CDR3 loop: CASSFERGHTDTQYF. DNA for the CDR3: TGCGCCAGCAGCTTTGAGCGGGGACACACAGATACGCAGTATTTT.

The chain has TRBV6-6 and TRBJ1-5; D uncertain. This CDR3 contains 15 residues. The V end was cut by 6 bases, the J end by 2 bases, with 14 bases between. The germline gives CDR1 MNHNY, CDR2 SVGAGI (reference sequence). The CDR3 coding sequence is TGTGCCAGCAGCTTTACTGACGGGGGCAATCAGCCCCAGCATTTT. Its protein is CASSFTDGGNQPQHF.

This clone has just a few counts. This rearrangement joins TRBV5-4 to TRBJ1-2; tentative D call: TRBD1 (5 bases). CDR1 and CDR2 from the germline V gene are SGHNT and YYREEE (reference sequence). The CDR3 totals 14 residues. Deletions cut 4 bases from V and 4 bases from J, with 14 bases between. DNA for the CDR3: TGTGCCAGCAGCGGTGGAGGGGTTCCCTATGGCTACACCTTC. Its protein product is CASSGGGVPYGYTF.

DNA for the CDR3: TGTGCCAGCAGGCAGGGGGGTGGAAACACCATATATTTT. It translates to CASRQGGGNTIYF. This chain connects TRBV12-3 or TRBV12-4 to TRBJ1-3, with TRBD1 identical over 7 bases. There are 13 residues in the CDR3. J gave up 3 bases and V 6 bases, and 2 bases lay outside the gene matches.

The chain links TRBV29-1 to TRBJ1-1, with D hard to call. Germline values: CDR1 SQVTM, CDR2 ANQGSEA. Trimming removed 7 bases from V and 3 bases from J, with 9 bases in between. The CDR3 extends over 11 amino acids. CDR3 bases: TGCAGCGCGCGTCGGGACACTGAAGCTTTCTTT. Translation gives CSARRDTEAFF.

CDR3 amino acids: CASRNGQSNTEAFF. The CDR3 DNA sequence: TGTGCCAGCAGAAACGGACAGTCGAACACTGAAGCTTTCTTT. J is TRBJ1-1 and V is TRBV6-5; weak D call: TRBD1 (6 bases). The length of the CDR3 is 14 residues. Germline V gene lookup returns CDR1 MNHEY and CDR2 SVGAGI. Trimming pared 6 bases from V and 1 base from J, leaving 12 bases between.

V is TRBV5-1 and J is TRBJ1-3, with D unresolved. Trimming took 0 bases from V and 0 from J, leaving 10 bases between them. Germline lookup yields CDR1 SGHRS and CDR2 YFSETQ. This CDR3 region has 16 residues. CDR3 protein: CASSLGPHGSGNTIYF. The CDR3 DNA sequence: TGCGCCAGCAGCTTGGGTCCCCACGGCTCTGGAAACACCATATATTTT. The full variable domain, in which reference TRBV5-1 and TRBJ1-3 provide the parts outside the CDR3, is KAGVTQTPRYLIKTRGQQVTLSCSPISGHRSVSWYQQTPGQGLQFLFEYFSETQRNKGNFPGRFSGRQFSNSRSEMNVSTLELGDSALYLCASSLGPHGSGNTIYFGEGSWLTVV.

A single count supports this clone. The chain couples TRBV10-3 to TRBJ1-1, with 8 bases aligning to TRBD1. CDR3 length: 16 residues. The germline V gene encodes CDR1 ENHRY and CDR2 SYGVKD. With V trimmed by 5 bases and J by 1 base, 9 bases remained unmatched. The CDR3 DNA reads as TGTGCCATCAGTCGTACGTACAGGGGGGCGAACACTGAAGCTTTCTTT. Protein product: CAISRTYRGANTEAFF.

The rearrangement uses TRBV28 and TRBJ2-7, with unresolved D. Germline V gene lookup returns CDR1 MDHEN and CDR2 SYDVKM. V dropped 5 bases and J dropped 5 bases, with 22 bases sitting between them. The CDR3 length is 16 residues. CDR3 loop: CASSPAEVGARNEQYF. The CDR3 bases are TGTGCCAGCAGTCCCGCCGAGGTGGGTGCACGGAACGAGCAGTACTTC. Drawing the rest from reference TRBV28 and TRBJ2-7, the complete variable domain is DVKVTQSSRYLVKRTGEKVFLECVQDMDHENMFWYRQDPGLGLRLIYFSYDVKMKEKGDIPEGYSVSREKKERFSLILESASTNQTSMYLCASSPAEVGARNEQYFGPGTRLTVT.

This sequence joins TRBV6-5 and TRBJ1-2; D is possibly TRBD1 (6 bases). V was clipped by 7 bases and J by 8 bases, with 14 bases between them. The CDR3 spans 12 residues. The germline V gene has CDR1 MNHEY and CDR2 SVGAGI. CDR3 sequence (DNA): TGTGCCAGCACCCCGGACAGACGGGGCTACACCTTC. It encodes CASTPDRRGYTF.

Only one count was recorded for this clone. The genes are TRBV29-1 and TRBJ1-2; 8 bases are a match to TRBD1. The CDR3 covers 13 residues. From germline, CDR1 is SQVTM and CDR2 ANQGSEA. The junction had 9 bases not matched to a gene; V was cut back by 8 bases and J by 4 bases. In DNA form, the CDR3 reads TGCAGCACACGGACAGGGCTCACCTATGGCTACACCTTC. As protein: CSTRTGLTYGYTF.